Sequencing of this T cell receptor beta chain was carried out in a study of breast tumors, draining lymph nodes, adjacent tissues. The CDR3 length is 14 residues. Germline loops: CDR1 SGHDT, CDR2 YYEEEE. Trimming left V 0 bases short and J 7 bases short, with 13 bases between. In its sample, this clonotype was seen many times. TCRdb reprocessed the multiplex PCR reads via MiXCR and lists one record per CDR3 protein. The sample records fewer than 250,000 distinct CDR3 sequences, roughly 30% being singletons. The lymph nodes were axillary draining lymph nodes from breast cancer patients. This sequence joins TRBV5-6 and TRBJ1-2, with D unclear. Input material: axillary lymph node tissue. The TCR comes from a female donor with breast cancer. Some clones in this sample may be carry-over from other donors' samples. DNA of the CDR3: TGTGCCAGCAGCTTGGAGTATGGCGGGGTTGGCTACACCTTC. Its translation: CASSLEYGGVGYTF.